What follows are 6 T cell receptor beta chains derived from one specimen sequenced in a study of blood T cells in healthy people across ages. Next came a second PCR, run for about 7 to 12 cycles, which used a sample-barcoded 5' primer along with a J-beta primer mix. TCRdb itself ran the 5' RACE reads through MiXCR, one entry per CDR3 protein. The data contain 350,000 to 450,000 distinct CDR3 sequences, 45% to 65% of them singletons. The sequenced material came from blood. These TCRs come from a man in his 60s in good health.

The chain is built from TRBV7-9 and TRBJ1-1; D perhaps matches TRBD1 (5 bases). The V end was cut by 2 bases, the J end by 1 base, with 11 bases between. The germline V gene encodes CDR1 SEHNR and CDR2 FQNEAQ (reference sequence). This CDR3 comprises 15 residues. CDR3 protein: CASSLRQTQNTEAFF. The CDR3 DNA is TGTGCCAGCAGCTTAAGACAGACTCAGAACACTGAAGCTTTCTTT.

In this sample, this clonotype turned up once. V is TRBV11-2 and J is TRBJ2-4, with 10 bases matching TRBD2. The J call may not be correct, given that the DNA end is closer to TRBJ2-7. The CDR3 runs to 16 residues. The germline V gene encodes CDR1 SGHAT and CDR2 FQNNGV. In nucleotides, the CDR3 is TGTGCCAGCAGCTTATCCCAGCGGGGGGGCATATACGAGCAGTACTTC. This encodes CASSLSQRGGIYEQYF.

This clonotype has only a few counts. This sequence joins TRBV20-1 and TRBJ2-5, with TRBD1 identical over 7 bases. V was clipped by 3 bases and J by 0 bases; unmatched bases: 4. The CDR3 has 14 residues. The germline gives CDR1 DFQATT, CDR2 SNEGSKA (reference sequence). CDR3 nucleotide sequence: TGCAGTGCTAGGTCGGGGACAGACCAAGAGACCCAGTACTTC. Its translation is CSARSGTDQETQYF.

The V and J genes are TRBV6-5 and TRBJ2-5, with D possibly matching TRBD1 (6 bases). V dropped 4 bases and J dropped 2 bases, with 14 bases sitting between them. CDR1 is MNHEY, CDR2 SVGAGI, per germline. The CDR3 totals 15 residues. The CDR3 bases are TGTGCCAGCAGTTTCACCGGGACACTACAAGAGACCCAGTACTTC. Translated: CASSFTGTLQETQYF.

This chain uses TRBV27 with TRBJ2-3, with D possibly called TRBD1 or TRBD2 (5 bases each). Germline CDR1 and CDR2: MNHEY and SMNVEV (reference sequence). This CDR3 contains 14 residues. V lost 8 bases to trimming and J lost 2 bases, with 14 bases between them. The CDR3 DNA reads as TGTGCCAGCGGAAACCGGGACCCCACAGATACGCAGTATTTT. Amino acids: CASGNRDPTDTQYF.

The CDR3 DNA reads TGTGCCAGCAGCAACGGGGACAGGACAAGCACAGATACGCAGTATTTT. Amino acid sequence: CASSNGDRTSTDTQYF. The gene calls are TRBV21-1 and TRBJ2-3; the table calls TRBD1, which could not be checked here. TRBV21-1 is labeled a pseudogene. The CDR3 has 16 amino acids.